The 5 T cell receptor beta chains below all came from one sample that was sequenced in a study of OX40 agonist ivuxolimab in advanced cancers. Clones were sequenced by immunoSEQ multiplex PCR, and TCRdb holds only the in-frame ones, with some missing. The sample lists under 30,000 clones; about four fifths were seen once. The sequenced sample was CD4+ or CD8+ T cells sorted from blood, obtained in a trial of the OX40 agonist ivuxolimab. These receptors originate from an adult with an advanced solid tumor such as melanoma, head and neck, liver or kidney cancer.

DNA of the CDR3: TGTGCCAGCAGCTTAGCTCAGGGCGAGTGGGGGACCCAGTACTTC. Translating gives CASSLAQGEWGTQYF. The chain has TRBV7-9 and TRBJ2-5; D might be TRBD1 (5 bases). Germline values: CDR1 SEHNR, CDR2 FQNEAQ (reference sequence). Trimming cost V 0 bases and J 7 bases, with 15 bases left between them. This CDR3 spans 15 amino acids. Complete variable domain (other parts from reference TRBV7-9 and TRBJ2-5): DTGVSQNPRHKITKRGQNVTFRCDPISEHNRLYWYRQTLGQGPEFLTYFQNEAQLEKSRLLSDRFSAERPKGSFSTLEIQRTEQGDSAMYLCASSLAQGEWGTQYFGPGTRLLVL.

V is TRBV6-6 and J is TRBJ2-7; TRBD2 matches 8 bases. In germline, CDR1 is MNHNY, CDR2 SVGAGI (reference sequence). This CDR3 region has 14 residues. Trimming removed 6 bases from V and 3 bases from J; junction bases left unmatched: 7. The CDR3 sequence is CASRPTGGFYEQYF. As DNA, the CDR3 is TGTGCCAGCAGACCAACGGGGGGGTTCTACGAGCAGTACTTC.

The chain employs TRBV30 and TRBJ2-5, with TRBD1 matching 9 bases. Germline assignment: CDR1 GTSNPN and CDR2 SVGIG (reference sequence). V was pared by 3 bases and J by 3 bases, with 5 bases of the junction left unmatched. This CDR3 contains 14 residues. CDR3 nucleotide sequence: TGTGCCTGGAGCGCGGGACAGGGAAAAGAGACCCAGTACTTC. Its protein product is CAWSAGQGKETQYF.

The chain uses TRBV18 and TRBJ1-3; D is unresolved. With 0 bases removed from V and 0 bases from J, the gap between germline ends came to 15 bases. From germline, CDR1 is KGHSH and CDR2 LQKENI. This CDR3 spans 18 amino acids. For the CDR3, the DNA is TGTGCCAGCTCACCACCAGTCTGGACGCTCGTCTCTGGAAACACCATATATTTT. It yields the protein CASSPPVWTLVSGNTIYF. Looking up the rest from reference TRBV18 and TRBJ1-3 gives the full variable domain: NAGVMQNPRHLVRRRGQEARLRCSPMKGHSHVYWYRQLPEEGLKFMVYLQKENIIDESGMPKERFSAEFPKEGPSILRIQQVVRGDSAAYFCASSPPVWTLVSGNTIYFGEGSWLTVV.

The chain recombines TRBV10-3 with TRBJ2-3, with no clear D. From germline, CDR1 is ENHRY and CDR2 SYGVKD. The CDR3 is 12 amino acids. Deletions cut 2 bases from V and 4 bases from J, with 4 bases between. CDR3 DNA sequence: TGTGCCATCAGTGAGGTGTCAGATACGCAGTATTTT. Protein: CAISEVSDTQYF.